The next 7 T cell receptor beta chains were all read from a single sample in a study of T cell repertoires in cytomegalovirus infection. TCRdb reprocessed the reads with MiXCR, giving one entry per CDR3 protein. In the table there are 150,000 to 160,000 distinct CDR3 sequences, about 20% of which are singletons. The sample comprised PBMCs. These receptors were collected from a human donor in good health (CMV status not recorded). Some clones in this sample may be carry-over from other donors' samples.

With regard to this clonotype: One end of the junction is discordant with germline, which a read error may explain. The chain uses TRBV9 and TRBJ2-7; no definite D call. The CDR3 has 14 residues. Per the germline V gene, CDR1 is SGDLS and CDR2 is YYNGEE. CDR3 nucleotide sequence: TGTGCCAGCAGCGTAGCGGCAGAGTTCTACAAGCAGTACTTC. Encoded protein: CASSVAAEFYKQYF.

This clonotype was seen more than once but under ten times. The J gene is TRBJ2-3, the V gene TRBV4-3; 8 bases match TRBD1. The trim removed 4 bases at V and 6 bases at J, leaving 9 bases unmatched. The CDR3 has 15 residues. Germline assignment: CDR1 LGHNA and CDR2 YSLEER. The CDR3 sequence is CASSLGTGMSDTQYF. CDR3 DNA sequence: TGCGCCAGCAGCCTCGGGACAGGCATGTCCGATACGCAGTATTTT.

This chain uses TRBV7-6 with TRBJ2-3, with D unclear. From germline, CDR1 is SGHVS and CDR2 FNYEAQ. Trimming shortened V by 1 base and J by 4 bases, and 9 bases separated the two germline ends. The CDR3 runs 14 residues. CDR3 in amino acids: CASSLGRSADTQYF. The CDR3, as DNA: TGTGCCAGCAGCTTAGGTAGGAGCGCAGATACGCAGTATTTT.

The table lists this clonotype with a few counts. The chain combines TRBV28 with TRBJ2-7, with D perhaps matching TRBD1 (5 bases). The V gene lost 6 bases and the J gene lost 6 bases, with 12 bases spanning the gap. CDR3 length: 12 amino acids. CDR1 is MDHEN and CDR2 is SYDVKM in the germline V gene. CDR3 DNA: TGTGCCAGCAGCCGACCAGGGTCCGAGCAGTACTTC. It codes for CASSRPGSEQYF.

This clonotype was seen many times. This chain connects TRBV28 to TRBJ2-5; D remains unclear. Germline V gene lookup returns CDR1 MDHEN and CDR2 SYDVKM. The CDR3 extends over 15 amino acids. The V and J ends lost 6 bases and 0 bases respectively, with 14 bases between them. The CDR3 is CASSSNDNYQETQYF. DNA of the CDR3: TGTGCCAGCAGCTCAAACGACAACTACCAAGAGACCCAGTACTTC.

The chain links TRBV18 to TRBJ2-3; D may correspond to TRBD1 or TRBD2 (6 bases each). Trimming removed 0 bases at V and 2 bases at J, with 12 bases between. This CDR3 comprises 16 residues. Germline-derived CDR1 and CDR2 are KGHSH and LQKENI. The CDR3 is CASSPPYGGHTDTQYF. The CDR3 DNA sequence: TGTGCCAGCTCACCACCATACGGGGGACACACAGATACGCAGTATTTT.

The V call is TRBV14, the J call TRBJ1-4, with D possibly matching TRBD1 (5 bases). Per germline, CDR1 SGHDN and CDR2 FVKESK. The CDR3 contains 15 residues. Trimming shortened V by 1 base and J by 6 bases, and 12 bases separated the two germline ends. The CDR3 DNA sequence: TGTGCCAGCAGCCAAGTGACAGATAGTGATGAAAAACTGTTTTTT. Protein sequence: CASSQVTDSDEKLFF.